Following are 29 T cell receptor beta chains from one sample sequenced in a study of blood T cell repertoires in COVID-19. Sequencing was performed with immunoSEQ multiplex PCR; in TCRdb, only in-frame clones are kept and a portion is missing. The sample holds roughly 180,000 clones, about 80% seen once. The sequencing input was peripheral blood. Receptor source: a woman aged 45-60 years with active or convalescent COVID-19.

This clone has a count of ten or more. The chain combines TRBV6-6 with TRBJ1-2; a possible D gene is TRBD1 (5 bases). V was shortened by 0 bases and J by 8 bases, with 16 bases between the two germline ends. The V gene's germline CDR1 is MNHNY and CDR2 SVGAGI (reference sequence). The CDR3 contains 15 residues. The CDR3 DNA reads as TGTGCCAGCAGTTACTCGGAGGAGGGGCCTAGAGGCTACACCTTC. Encoded protein: CASSYSEEGPRGYTF.

The chain carries TRBV10-3 and TRBJ1-2, with TRBD1 matching over 11 bases. This CDR3 has 14 amino acids. Germline V gene lookup returns CDR1 ENHRY and CDR2 SYGVKD. V lost 6 bases, J lost 1 base, and 1 base stayed unmatched. CDR3 coding DNA: TGTGCCATCAGGGGACAGGGGGATAACTATGGCTACACCTTC. This sequence encodes CAIRGQGDNYGYTF.

The rearrangement joins TRBV19 to TRBJ1-2; D gene uncertain. This CDR3 region has 12 residues. Trimming took 8 bases from V and 4 from J, leaving 11 bases between them. Germline CDR1 LNHDA, CDR2 SQIVND (reference sequence). This CDR3 reads CASSMSSYGYTF. In DNA form, the CDR3 reads TGTGCCAGTTCGATGAGTTCCTATGGCTACACCTTC.

This clone was counted a few times. The V gene is TRBV5-6, the J gene TRBJ2-5, with 7 bases fitting TRBD2. V lost 4 bases, J lost 7 bases, and 10 bases stayed unmatched. Germline V gene sequence: CDR1 SGHDT, CDR2 YYEEEE. The CDR3 runs to 14 residues. The CDR3 spells CASSQRDSRWTQYF. CDR3 DNA sequence: TGTGCCAGCAGCCAGCGGGACTCTAGGTGGACCCAGTACTTC.

CDR3 DNA: TGCGCCAGCAGCCAAGAGACAGCCAGCAACTATGGCTACACCTTC. Protein: CASSQETASNYGYTF. The rearrangement uses TRBV4-1 and TRBJ1-2, with a weak D call TRBD1 (5 bases). Trimming stripped 0 bases from V and 2 bases from J, with 10 bases between. Germline CDR1 is MGHRA and CDR2 is YSYEKL. CDR3 length: 15 amino acids.

V usage is TRBV10-3 and J usage is TRBJ2-2; TRBD2 agrees at 11 bases. The CDR3 has 17 residues. Germline CDR1 is ENHRY and CDR2 is SYGVKD. V was clipped by 6 bases and J by 6 bases; unmatched bases: 12. CDR3 DNA: TGTGCCATCAGCCCACTAGCGGGGGACCATTCTGCCGGGGAGCTGTTTTTT. This sequence encodes CAISPLAGDHSAGELFF.

This chain's CDR3 is CASRGDRGRSWYGYTF. CDR3 nucleotides: TGTGCCAGCAGGGGGGACAGGGGGCGAAGTTGGTATGGCTACACCTTC. This sequence joins TRBV28 and TRBJ1-2; 12 bases match TRBD1. V lost 6 bases to trimming and J lost 5 bases; unmatched junction nucleotides: 10. CDR3 length: 16 amino acids. The germline V gene has CDR1 MDHEN and CDR2 SYDVKM.

In this sample, this clone turned up a few times. V usage is TRBV28 and J usage is TRBJ1-2; TRBD1 is a possible D gene (6 bases). Germline values: CDR1 MDHEN, CDR2 SYDVKM. Trimming left V 6 bases short and J 1 base short, with 15 bases between. This CDR3 has 15 amino acids. The CDR3 reads CASRPPRTDNYGYTF. The CDR3 nucleotides are TGTGCCAGCAGACCTCCCCGGACAGATAACTATGGCTACACCTTC.

The gene calls are TRBV5-1 and TRBJ2-7, with 8 bases aligning to TRBD2. J lost 3 bases, V lost 0 bases, and 5 bases had no gene match. Germline V lookup: CDR1 SGHRS, CDR2 YFSETQ. This CDR3 spans 15 amino acids. CDR3 nucleotide sequence: TGCGCCAGCAGCTTGGATCGGGGGGGCGACTACGAGCAGTACTTC. Its translation: CASSLDRGGDYEQYF.

This chain links TRBV30 with TRBJ1-5; 9 bases are shared with TRBD1. Germline V gene lookup returns CDR1 GTSNPN and CDR2 SVGIG (reference sequence). The CDR3 has 14 amino acids. V lost 3 bases to trimming and J lost 6 bases; unmatched junction nucleotides: 6. In DNA form, the CDR3 reads TGTGCCTGGAGCACAGGGGGCGGAATTCAGCCCCAGCATTTT. It specifies CAWSTGGGIQPQHF.

V and J are TRBV29-1 and TRBJ1-2, with 9 bases aligning to TRBD1. J gave up 7 bases and V 4 bases, and 7 bases lay outside the gene matches. Per germline, CDR1 SQVTM and CDR2 ANQGSEA. The CDR3 length is 13 residues. This CDR3 is CSVALGQGLGYTF. The CDR3 DNA follows: TGCAGCGTTGCTCTGGGACAGGGACTTGGCTACACCTTC.

The J gene is TRBJ2-7, the V gene TRBV4-2, with 8 nucleotides matching TRBD1. Per germline, CDR1 LGHNA and CDR2 YNFKEQ. The CDR3 contains 15 residues. The J segment lost 5 bases and the V segment lost 4 bases, leaving 10 bases of the junction unmatched. For the CDR3, the DNA is TGTGCCAGCAGCCCACAAACTGGGGGACAGGACGAGCAGTACTTC. It translates to CASSPQTGGQDEQYF.

V usage is TRBV4-1 and J usage is TRBJ2-5; 8 nucleotides align to TRBD2. CDR1 is MGHRA, CDR2 YSYEKL, per germline. The CDR3 has 15 amino acids. With 3 bases clipped from V and 2 bases from J, the junction kept 5 bases outside the gene matches. The CDR3 DNA reads as TGCGCCAGCAGCCAGGCGGGACTAGAACAAGAGACCCAGTACTTC. Its translation is CASSQAGLEQETQYF.

The chain combines TRBV30 with TRBJ2-2; the match to TRBD1 covers 8 bases. Per germline, CDR1 GTSNPN and CDR2 SVGIG (reference sequence). V lost 7 bases to trimming and J lost 4 bases; unmatched junction nucleotides: 5. CDR3 size: 13 residues. As DNA, the CDR3 is TGTGCCTCGGACAGGGCGGGCACCGGGGAGCTGTTTTTT. It is translated as CASDRAGTGELFF.

CDR3 region: CASSPGQGSFSYEQYF. The CDR3 nucleotides read TGTGCCAGTAGTCCGGGACAGGGGTCCTTTTCCTACGAGCAGTACTTC. The rearrangement uses TRBV19 and TRBJ2-7, with TRBD1 matching over 10 bases. J was trimmed by 1 base and V by 5 bases; bases with no gene match: 8. This CDR3 is built from 16 residues. CDR1 and CDR2 (germline): LNHDA, SQIVND (reference sequence).

V usage is TRBV29-1 and J usage is TRBJ2-2; 7 nucleotides match TRBD2. This CDR3 is built from 15 residues. The V gene end was trimmed by 4 bases and the J gene end by 6 bases; junction bases not matched to a gene: 11. The germline gives CDR1 SQVTM, CDR2 ANQGSEA. The CDR3 sequence: CSVGGGGTLPGELFF. The CDR3 bases are TGCAGCGTTGGGGGGGGAGGGACCCTCCCCGGGGAGCTGTTTTTT.

The genes are TRBV19 and TRBJ1-2; D is undetermined. V lost 3 bases to trimming and J lost 2 bases, with 13 bases between them. Germline V CDR1 and CDR2: LNHDA, SQIVND (reference sequence). This CDR3 contains 15 residues. DNA for the CDR3: TGTGCCAGTAGTATCGTCTCTGGAGGGAACTATGGCTACACCTTC. Residues: CASSIVSGGNYGYTF.

The CDR3 DNA is TGTGCCAGCAGCCTAATCGCGGACGGGGTAAAATTGTACTTC. Its translation is CASSLIADGVKLYF. The V gene is TRBV27, the J gene TRBJ2-7; D is possibly TRBD2 (5 bases). CDR3 length equals 14 residues. The germline V gene has CDR1 MNHEY and CDR2 SMNVEV (reference sequence). V shed 6 bases and J shed 12 bases, with 24 bases lying between them.

CDR3 residues: CASSWDRAMDSNQPQHF. The CDR3 DNA reads as TGCGCCAGCAGCTGGGACAGGGCGATGGATAGCAATCAGCCCCAGCATTTT. The chain joins TRBV5-1 to TRBJ1-5, with 9 bases fitting TRBD1. Losses at the gene ends were 3 bases for V and 0 bases for J; bases not matched to a gene: 7. CDR3 length: 17 residues. The germline gives CDR1 SGHRS, CDR2 YFSETQ.

The chain is built from TRBV15 and TRBJ2-1; the D gene is possibly TRBD2 (6 bases). This CDR3 spans 12 amino acids. V shed 1 base and J shed 12 bases, with 10 bases lying between them. Germline V CDR1 and CDR2: LNHNV, YYDKDF (reference sequence). The CDR3 region is CATSRGRDRQFF. The DNA of the CDR3 is TGTGCCACCAGCAGAGGGAGGGACCGGCAGTTCTTC.

This chain links TRBV7-6 with TRBJ2-4, with 7 bases lining up with TRBD1. Germline V CDR1 and CDR2: SGHVS, FNYEAQ. This CDR3 region has 15 residues. The J segment lost 2 bases and the V segment lost 5 bases, leaving 6 bases of the junction unmatched. The CDR3: CASSPRQGTKNIQYF. Written as DNA, the CDR3 is TGTGCCAGCAGCCCGCGACAGGGTACCAAAAACATTCAGTACTTC.

This clone was counted between two and nine times. The chain is built from TRBV6-5 and TRBJ1-1, with D tentatively TRBD1 (6 bases). From germline, CDR1 is MNHEY and CDR2 SVGAGI. V lost 7 bases to trimming and J lost 4 bases, with 13 bases between them. The CDR3 loop spans 13 amino acids. The CDR3 region is CASNQQGSTEAFF. CDR3 coding DNA: TGTGCCAGCAACCAACAGGGCTCCACTGAAGCTTTCTTT.

This clone was found a few times. The rearrangement joins TRBV28 to TRBJ1-3, with 10 positions matching TRBD1. Germline CDR1 MDHEN, CDR2 SYDVKM. This CDR3 spans 16 amino acids. With V trimmed by 3 bases and J by 2 bases, 4 bases remained unmatched. In DNA form, the CDR3 reads TGTGCCAGCAGTTTGCCCGGACAGGGGGCTGGAAACACCATATATTTT. Translation gives CASSLPGQGAGNTIYF. Full variable domain (remainder filled in from reference TRBV28 and TRBJ1-3): DVKVTQSSRYLVKRTGEKVFLECVQDMDHENMFWYRQDPGLGLRLIYFSYDVKMKEKGDIPEGYSVSREKKERFSLILESASTNQTSMYLCASSLPGQGAGNTIYFGEGSWLTVV.

The rearrangement uses TRBV10-3 and TRBJ1-2, with 7 bases matching TRBD1. With 2 bases clipped from V and 4 bases from J, the junction kept 4 bases outside the gene matches. The V gene's germline CDR1 is ENHRY and CDR2 SYGVKD. The CDR3 totals 14 residues. The DNA for the CDR3 is TGTGCCATCAGTGAGCCCGGACAGGTCTATGGCTACACCTTC. It encodes CAISEPGQVYGYTF.

This rearrangement joins TRBV5-1 to TRBJ2-6; 8 bases agree with TRBD2. Germline V CDR1 and CDR2: SGHRS, YFSETQ. The CDR3 is made up of 17 amino acids. With V trimmed by 7 bases and J by 0 bases, 9 bases remained unmatched. This chain's CDR3 is CASSTGAGGSGANVLTF. In DNA, the CDR3 is TGCGCCAGCTCCACTGGGGCGGGAGGCTCTGGGGCCAACGTCCTGACTTTC.

The gene calls are TRBV5-8 and TRBJ1-1; D might be TRBD1 (5 bases). The CDR3 consists of 15 residues. V shed 4 bases and J shed 3 bases, with 16 bases lying between them. Germline V gene data show CDR1 as SGHTS and CDR2 as YDEGEE. CDR3 sequence: CASSPGVFGDTEAFF. The CDR3 nucleotides are TGTGCCAGCAGCCCGGGGGTCTTCGGAGACACTGAAGCTTTCTTT.

The chain employs TRBV30 and TRBJ1-5; a possible D gene is TRBD1 (5 bases). The CDR3 sequence is 14 residues long. In germline, CDR1 is GTSNPN, CDR2 SVGIG (reference sequence). The ends were cut back, 0 bases at V and 3 bases at J, with 9 bases in the middle. This chain's CDR3 is CAWSVRQNNQPQHF. The CDR3 DNA reads as TGTGCCTGGAGTGTTAGACAGAACAATCAGCCCCAGCATTTT.

The chain uses TRBV5-1 and TRBJ2-1, with 8 bases matching TRBD2. V shed 0 bases, J shed 4 bases, and the junction held 6 bases outside the gene matches. Germline V lookup: CDR1 SGHRS, CDR2 YFSETQ. CDR3 length: 16 residues. This CDR3 reads CASSLVPGGNYNEQFF. The CDR3 DNA reads TGCGCCAGCAGCTTGGTTCCGGGGGGGAATTACAATGAGCAGTTCTTC.

This rearrangement joins TRBV24-1 to TRBJ1-1; 8 nucleotides match TRBD1. The CDR3 extends over 16 amino acids. J was trimmed by 7 bases and V by 0 bases; bases with no gene match: 9. CDR1 KGHDR and CDR2 SFDVKD come from the germline V gene. DNA for the CDR3: TGTGCCACCAGTGATTTGTGCCAGGGGGCGGGGTGTGAAGCTTTCTTT. Its protein product is CATSDLCQGAGCEAFF.